This T cell receptor (beta chain) is from a study of T cells in Graves' hyperthyroidism and ophthalmopathy. Study results and limitations: Progression to ophthalmopathy was predicted a median of approximately 6.4 months early.

As regards this clonotype: Its specificity is not known.

This CDR3 region has 16 residues. Germline V gene sequence: CDR1 MNHNS, CDR2 SASEGT. J lost 3 bases, V lost 4 bases, and 7 bases had no gene match. TCR beta CDR3 regions were amplified from RNA transcripts. HTBI primers were employed in a first-round RT-PCR of the TCR CDR3. TCRdb re-called the multiplex PCR reads through MiXCR, storing one row per CDR3 protein. Among around 400,000 distinct CDR3 sequences, around 13% were seen once, and the ten largest hold 9.2%. The receptor comes from a woman under 30 with Graves' hyperthyroidism. The rearrangement joins TRBV6-1 to TRBJ2-2; 8 nucleotides match TRBD1. Sequenced input: blood. The CDR3 nucleotides read TGTGCCAGCAGTGGAAATGCAGGGGGCTACACCGGGGAGCTGTTTTTT. Amino acids: CASSGNAGGYTGELFF.